One sample yielded the 27 T cell receptor beta chains listed below, sequenced in a study of OX40 agonist ivuxolimab in advanced cancers. Here immunoSEQ multiplex PCR was the method, and the copy in TCRdb shows in-frame clones only, minus some. The repertoire holds roughly 50,000 clones, with approximately 80% as singletons. The sequenced sample was CD4+ or CD8+ T cells sorted from blood, obtained in a trial of the OX40 agonist ivuxolimab. The receptors were sampled from an adult with an advanced solid tumor such as melanoma, head and neck, liver or kidney cancer.

This chain joins TRBV19 and TRBJ1-5, with a weak D call TRBD1 (6 bases). Germline V gene data show CDR1 as LNHDA and CDR2 as SQIVND (reference sequence). The V end lost 3 bases, the J end lost 2 bases, and 14 bases lay between the germline ends. CDR3 length: 16 residues. CDR3 sequence (DNA): TGTGCCAGTAGTATTGGGAGGGGGATCGGCAATCAGCCCCAGCATTTT. Its protein product is CASSIGRGIGNQPQHF.

V and J are TRBV19 and TRBJ1-5; D unresolved. Per germline, CDR1 LNHDA and CDR2 SQIVND (reference sequence). The ends were cut back, 7 bases at V and 0 bases at J, with 13 bases in the middle. The CDR3 is 15 amino acids. The CDR3 region is CASNKGRYSNQPQHF. Written as DNA, the CDR3 is TGTGCCAGTAATAAAGGACGTTATAGCAATCAGCCCCAGCATTTT.

This chain connects TRBV6-6 to TRBJ1-1; D is perhaps TRBD1 (6 bases). Germline V lookup: CDR1 MNHNY, CDR2 SVGAGI (reference sequence). This CDR3 spans 15 amino acids. Between the trimmed V and J ends, which lost 8 bases and 3 bases, there was a span of 19 bases. The DNA of the CDR3 is TGTGCCAGCCGTGGGGGGCAAGGATCGGACACTGAAGCTTTCTTT. Amino acids: CASRGGQGSDTEAFF.

V gene TRBV18 combines with J gene TRBJ2-5; no definite D call. There are 13 residues in the CDR3. CDR1 is KGHSH, CDR2 LQKENI, per germline. Trimming left V 2 bases short and J 1 base short, with 5 bases between. CDR3 coding DNA: TGTGCCAGCTCACCAGGGCTCCAAGAGACCCAGTACTTC. Translated, it gives CASSPGLQETQYF.

Here the CDR3 reads CAIREAGVSSYNEQFF. The CDR3 DNA sequence: TGTGCCATCAGAGAAGCGGGGGTGAGCTCCTACAATGAGCAGTTCTTC. The chain uses TRBV10-3 and TRBJ2-1; 8 bases are a match to TRBD2. Germline V gene data show CDR1 as ENHRY and CDR2 as SYGVKD. J gave up 0 bases and V 6 bases, and 7 bases lay outside the gene matches. The CDR3 runs 16 residues.

This rearrangement joins TRBV2 to TRBJ1-1; possible D gene TRBD1, 5 bases. From germline, CDR1 is SNHLY and CDR2 FYNNEI. The V and J ends lost 0 bases and 8 bases respectively, with 13 bases between them. CDR3 length: 14 residues. CDR3 region: CASSEADGGVEAFF. The CDR3 coding sequence is TGTGCCAGCAGTGAAGCGGATGGGGGGGTCGAAGCTTTCTTT. Based on the CDR3 plus reference TRBV2 and TRBJ1-1, the full variable domain is EPEVTQTPSHQVTQMGQEVILRCVPISNHLYFYWYRQILGQKVEFLVSFYNNEISEKSEIFDDQFSVERPDGSNFTLKIRSTKLEDSAMYFCASSEADGGVEAFFGQGTRLTVV.

The rearrangement links TRBV7-9 to TRBJ2-1; the match to TRBD2 covers 7 bases. Germline CDR1 SEHNR, CDR2 FQNEAQ (reference sequence). The CDR3 has 16 amino acids. Unmatched junction bases numbered 16, after V lost 8 bases and J lost 6 bases. CDR3 DNA sequence: TGTGCCAGCGCGAACTGGCGGGAGTATCGGGGCAATGAGCAGTTCTTC. The encoded protein is CASANWREYRGNEQFF.

This clone was counted a single time. The chain has TRBV28 and TRBJ1-2, with TRBD1 matching 7 bases. This CDR3 has 13 amino acids. The ends lost 6 bases at V and 2 bases at J; junction bases unmatched: 3. Germline-derived CDR1 and CDR2 are MDHEN and SYDVKM. The CDR3 here is CASRGTANYGYTF. CDR3 nucleotide sequence: TGTGCCAGCAGGGGGACAGCCAACTATGGCTACACCTTC.

This chain joins TRBV7-2 and TRBJ1-2; the D is unclear. The germline V gene encodes CDR1 SGHTA and CDR2 FQGNSA. The CDR3 is 14 amino acids. Trimming removed 2 bases at V and 10 bases at J, with 17 bases between. This CDR3 is CASSLTRTHRDYTF. The CDR3 bases are TGTGCCAGCAGCTTAACGAGGACCCATCGGGACTACACCTTC. Full variable domain (missing parts from reference TRBV7-2 and TRBJ1-2): GAGVSQSPSNKVTEKGKDVELRCDPISGHTALYWYRQSLGQGLEFLIYFQGNSAPDKSGLPSDRFSAERTGGSVSTLTIQRTQQEDSAVYLCASSLTRTHRDYTFGSGTRLTVV.

The chain is built from TRBV4-3 and TRBJ2-1, with D unresolved. Germline V CDR1 and CDR2: LGHNA, YSLEER. The CDR3 runs 12 residues. Trimming left V 0 bases short and J 10 bases short, with 7 bases between. CDR3 DNA sequence: TGCGCCAGCAGCCAAGATGGACGGGAGCAGTTCTTC. This sequence encodes CASSQDGREQFF.

The chain couples TRBV5-1 to TRBJ2-5; possible D gene TRBD1, 5 bases. The CDR3 runs to 14 residues. The V end lost 0 bases, the J end lost 7 bases, and 13 bases lay between the germline ends. Germline lookup yields CDR1 SGHRS and CDR2 YFSETQ. The CDR3 sequence: CASSLDRGMGTQYF. CDR3 DNA: TGCGCCAGCAGCTTGGATAGGGGCATGGGGACCCAGTACTTC.

The chain uses TRBV6-5 and TRBJ1-2; 8 bases align to TRBD1. This CDR3 comprises 14 residues. Germline assignment: CDR1 MNHEY and CDR2 SVGAGI. The V segment lost 5 bases and the J segment 5 bases; nucleotides outside the gene matches: 7. CDR3 DNA: TGTGCCAGCAGTCAAGTAACAGGGGGTTATGGCTACACCTTC. Its translation: CASSQVTGGYGYTF.

DNA for the CDR3: TGTGCCAGCAGAGTTACGGGGACAGGCAATGAGCAGTTCTTC. Its translation is CASRVTGTGNEQFF. This chain connects TRBV6-6 to TRBJ2-1; 8 nucleotides match TRBD1. With V trimmed by 6 bases and J by 6 bases, 7 bases remained unmatched. CDR1 MNHNY and CDR2 SVGAGI come from the germline V gene (reference sequence). The CDR3 runs 14 residues.

V gene TRBV5-1 combines with J gene TRBJ1-1; possible D gene TRBD1, 5 bases. The CDR3 extends over 13 amino acids. Trimming pared 3 bases from V and 8 bases from J, leaving 14 bases between. Germline values: CDR1 SGHRS, CDR2 YFSETQ. CDR3 sequence reads: CASSSAGQAEAFF. The CDR3 DNA sequence: TGCGCCAGCAGCTCTGCGGGGCAGGCCGAAGCTTTCTTT.

The chain is built from TRBV2 and TRBJ2-7; 10 positions agree with TRBD2. The CDR3 runs to 14 residues. The V gene end was trimmed by 4 bases and the J gene end by 6 bases; junction bases not matched to a gene: 6. Germline assignment: CDR1 SNHLY and CDR2 FYNNEI. In DNA form, the CDR3 reads TGTGCCAGCAGTGTCGAGCGGGAGGGAGTCGAGCAGTACTTC. Its translation is CASSVEREGVEQYF. Using reference TRBV2 and TRBJ2-7 for the parts outside the CDR3, the full variable domain is EPEVTQTPSHQVTQMGQEVILRCVPISNHLYFYWYRQILGQKVEFLVSFYNNEISEKSEIFDDQFSVERPDGSNFTLKIRSTKLEDSAMYFCASSVEREGVEQYFGPGTRLTVT.

The sample holds a few counts of this clone. The V call is TRBV6-6, the J call TRBJ2-7; a possible D gene is TRBD2 (5 bases). Deletions cut 5 bases from V and 4 bases from J, with 18 bases between. Per the germline V gene, CDR1 is MNHNY and CDR2 is SVGAGI (reference sequence). The CDR3 consists of 15 residues. This CDR3 is CASSGLGSPKYEQYF. Here the CDR3 DNA reads TGTGCCAGCAGTGGACTTGGGAGTCCCAAGTACGAGCAGTACTTC.

The rearrangement joins TRBV7-9 to TRBJ1-5; TRBD1 matches 10 bases. This CDR3 spans 17 amino acids. V lost 8 bases and J lost 0; bases outside the gene matches: 10. Germline loops: CDR1 SEHNR, CDR2 FQNEAQ (reference sequence). Here the CDR3 DNA reads TGTGCCAGCTCGTGGGACAGGGGATTCTATAGCAATCAGCCCCAGCATTTT. This codes for CASSWDRGFYSNQPQHF. The full variable domain, with the rest looked up from reference TRBV7-9 and TRBJ1-5, is DTGVSQNPRHKITKRGQNVTFRCDPISEHNRLYWYRQTLGQGPEFLTYFQNEAQLEKSRLLSDRFSAERPKGSFSTLEIQRTEQGDSAMYLCASSWDRGFYSNQPQHFGDGTRLSIL.

The chain carries TRBV4-2 and TRBJ2-1; TRBD1 aligns across 11 bases. Per germline, CDR1 LGHNA and CDR2 YNFKEQ. Trimming took 5 bases from V and 7 from J; bases not matched to a gene: 7. The length of the CDR3 is 15 residues. Written as DNA, the CDR3 is TGTGCCAGCAGCGAAGGACAGGGGGCTTTTAATGAGCAGTTCTTC. Translating gives CASSEGQGAFNEQFF.

This clone has just a few counts. CDR3 DNA sequence: TGCAGCTATACGAGGACAGGGAAGGGGACTGAAGCTTTCTTT. Translated: CSYTRTGKGTEAFF. V gene TRBV29-1 combines with J gene TRBJ1-1; 8 nucleotides line up with TRBD1. The CDR3 extends over 14 amino acids. V lost 8 bases and J lost 5; bases outside the gene matches: 13. CDR1 and CDR2 from the germline V gene are SQVTM and ANQGSEA.

The V and J genes are TRBV19 and TRBJ2-5; 7 positions match TRBD1. Looked up from germline, CDR1 is LNHDA and CDR2 is SQIVND (reference sequence). The ends lost 5 bases at V and 4 bases at J; junction bases unmatched: 16. CDR3 length: 17 residues. As DNA, the CDR3 is TGTGCCAGTAGTTCGGGACAGAGAAATTTGGTTGGAGAGACCCAGTACTTC. Protein sequence: CASSSGQRNLVGETQYF. The full variable domain, rest sourced from reference TRBV19 and TRBJ2-5, is DGGITQSPKYLFRKEGQNVTLSCEQNLNHDAMYWYRQDPGQGLRLIYYSQIVNDFQKGDIAEGYSVSREKKESFPLTVTSAQKNPTAFYLCASSSGQRNLVGETQYFGPGTRLLVL.

This rearrangement joins TRBV6-1 to TRBJ2-3; 7 bases are a match to TRBD1. This CDR3 comprises 14 residues. J was trimmed by 5 bases and V by 5 bases; bases with no gene match: 7. Germline V gene lookup returns CDR1 MNHNS and CDR2 SASEGT. DNA of the CDR3: TGTGCCAGCAGTACCGACAGGGCCCAAGATACGCAGTATTTT. It codes for CASSTDRAQDTQYF.

The chain recombines TRBV11-2 with TRBJ2-5; D is possibly TRBD1 or TRBD2 (7 bases each). CDR1 is SGHAT, CDR2 FQNNGV, per germline. This CDR3 is 18 amino acids long. V dropped 0 bases and J dropped 5 bases, with 22 bases sitting between them. The CDR3 loop reads CASSLDLLGGRGRETQYF. In nucleotides, the CDR3 is TGTGCCAGCAGCTTAGATTTGTTAGGGGGGAGGGGGCGGGAGACCCAGTACTTC.

The table lists this clone with a few counts. J is TRBJ2-6 and V is TRBV18; either TRBD1 or TRBD2 may supply D (6 bases each). The germline V gene has CDR1 KGHSH and CDR2 LQKENI. This CDR3 has 19 residues. V lost 2 bases and J lost 2, with 19 bases in between. As DNA, the CDR3 is TGTGCCAGCTCACCAGGTCGGAGGCAGGGGAGGACTGGGGCCAACGTCCTGACTTTC. This encodes CASSPGRRQGRTGANVLTF.

The CDR3 DNA reads TGTGCCAGCAGCGTAAAGGGGTCCCAGCCCAACTATGGCTACACCTTC. This gives the protein CASSVKGSQPNYGYTF. The rearrangement joins TRBV9 to TRBJ1-2, with D maybe TRBD1 (5 bases). This CDR3 has 16 amino acids. The germline V gene has CDR1 SGDLS and CDR2 YYNGEE. Trimming took 1 base from V and 2 from J, leaving 15 bases between them.

The chain employs TRBV5-1 and TRBJ2-7, with a possible D match to TRBD2 (5 bases). Per germline, CDR1 SGHRS and CDR2 YFSETQ. The CDR3 loop spans 12 amino acids. V was clipped by 4 bases and J by 7 bases, with 12 bases between them. DNA of the CDR3: TGCGCCAGCAGCCTAGCCCTTGAGGAGCAGTACTTC. This translates into CASSLALEEQYF.

This clone came up once. The chain uses TRBV20-1 and TRBJ2-1, with D possibly being TRBD1 or TRBD2 (5 bases each). The CDR3 has 11 residues. V gave up 5 bases and J gave up 15 bases, with 17 bases separating them. The germline CDR1 and CDR2 sequences are DFQATT and SNEGSKA (reference sequence). The CDR3 bases are TGCAGTGCTTCGATCGGGGCTGGCCGGTTCTTC. It specifies CSASIGAGRFF.

The chain employs TRBV7-2 and TRBJ1-4, with unresolved D. The CDR3 is made up of 17 amino acids. Germline CDR1 reads SGHTA; CDR2 reads FQGNSA. Trimming removed 1 base at V and 8 bases at J, with 20 bases between. The CDR3 nucleotides are TGTGCCAGCAGCTTAGTAGGGCCCGGGTCACGGGGAGAAAAACTGTTTTTT. Its protein is CASSLVGPGSRGEKLFF.